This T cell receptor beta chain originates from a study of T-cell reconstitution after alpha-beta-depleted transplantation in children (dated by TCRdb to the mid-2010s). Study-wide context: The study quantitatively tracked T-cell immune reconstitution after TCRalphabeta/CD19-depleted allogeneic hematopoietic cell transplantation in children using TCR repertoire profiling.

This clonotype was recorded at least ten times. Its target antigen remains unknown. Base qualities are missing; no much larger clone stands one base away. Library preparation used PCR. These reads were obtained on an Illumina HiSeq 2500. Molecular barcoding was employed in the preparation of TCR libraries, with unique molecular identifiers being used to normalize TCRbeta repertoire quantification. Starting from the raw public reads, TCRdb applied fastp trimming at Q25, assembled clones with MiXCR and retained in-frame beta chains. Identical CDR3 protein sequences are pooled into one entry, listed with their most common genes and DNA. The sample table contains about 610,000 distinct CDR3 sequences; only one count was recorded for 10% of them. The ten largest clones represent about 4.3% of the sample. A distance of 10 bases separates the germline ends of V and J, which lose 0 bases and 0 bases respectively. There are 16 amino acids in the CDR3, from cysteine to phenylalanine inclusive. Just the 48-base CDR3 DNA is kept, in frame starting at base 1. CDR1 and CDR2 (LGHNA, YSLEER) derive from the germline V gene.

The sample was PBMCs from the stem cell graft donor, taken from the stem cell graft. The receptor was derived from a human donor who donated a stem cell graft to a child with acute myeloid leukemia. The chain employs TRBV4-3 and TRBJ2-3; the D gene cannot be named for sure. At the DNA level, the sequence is TGCGCCAGCAGCCAAGATGCGGCATCTAGCACAGATACGCAGTATTTT. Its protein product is CASSQDAASSTDTQYF.